The clone carrying this T cell receptor (beta chain) was detected once. Its cognate antigen is unknown. The sample comes from a study of post-analysis software for immune sequencing data. Across the study: Progressive-relapsing, secondary progressive and relapsing-remitting multiple sclerosis were among the disease courses included.

Incorporated into the TCR beta cDNA libraries were unique molecular identifiers, which served to reduce PCR and sequencing biases. Each CDR3 protein is one row after TCRdb ran MiXCR on the PCR reads. Of 650,000 to 850,000 distinct CDR3 sequences listed, approximately 53% were seen once; the top ten hold 4.6%. Study observations and caveats: Samples prepared in the same batch strongly co-clustered by F measure.

The sequence was obtained from a girl between 10 and 17 years old with multiple sclerosis. The sample taken for sequencing was blood.

The CDR3 nucleotides read TGTGCCAGCAGCGAGGACGGATCACCCACAGATACGCAGTATTTT. Translating gives CASSEDGSPTDTQYF. V gene TRBV5-6 combines with J gene TRBJ2-3; D is ambiguous. CDR3 length equals 15 residues. V dropped 4 bases and J dropped 2 bases, with 14 bases sitting between them. Germline V CDR1 and CDR2: SGHDT, YYEEEE.